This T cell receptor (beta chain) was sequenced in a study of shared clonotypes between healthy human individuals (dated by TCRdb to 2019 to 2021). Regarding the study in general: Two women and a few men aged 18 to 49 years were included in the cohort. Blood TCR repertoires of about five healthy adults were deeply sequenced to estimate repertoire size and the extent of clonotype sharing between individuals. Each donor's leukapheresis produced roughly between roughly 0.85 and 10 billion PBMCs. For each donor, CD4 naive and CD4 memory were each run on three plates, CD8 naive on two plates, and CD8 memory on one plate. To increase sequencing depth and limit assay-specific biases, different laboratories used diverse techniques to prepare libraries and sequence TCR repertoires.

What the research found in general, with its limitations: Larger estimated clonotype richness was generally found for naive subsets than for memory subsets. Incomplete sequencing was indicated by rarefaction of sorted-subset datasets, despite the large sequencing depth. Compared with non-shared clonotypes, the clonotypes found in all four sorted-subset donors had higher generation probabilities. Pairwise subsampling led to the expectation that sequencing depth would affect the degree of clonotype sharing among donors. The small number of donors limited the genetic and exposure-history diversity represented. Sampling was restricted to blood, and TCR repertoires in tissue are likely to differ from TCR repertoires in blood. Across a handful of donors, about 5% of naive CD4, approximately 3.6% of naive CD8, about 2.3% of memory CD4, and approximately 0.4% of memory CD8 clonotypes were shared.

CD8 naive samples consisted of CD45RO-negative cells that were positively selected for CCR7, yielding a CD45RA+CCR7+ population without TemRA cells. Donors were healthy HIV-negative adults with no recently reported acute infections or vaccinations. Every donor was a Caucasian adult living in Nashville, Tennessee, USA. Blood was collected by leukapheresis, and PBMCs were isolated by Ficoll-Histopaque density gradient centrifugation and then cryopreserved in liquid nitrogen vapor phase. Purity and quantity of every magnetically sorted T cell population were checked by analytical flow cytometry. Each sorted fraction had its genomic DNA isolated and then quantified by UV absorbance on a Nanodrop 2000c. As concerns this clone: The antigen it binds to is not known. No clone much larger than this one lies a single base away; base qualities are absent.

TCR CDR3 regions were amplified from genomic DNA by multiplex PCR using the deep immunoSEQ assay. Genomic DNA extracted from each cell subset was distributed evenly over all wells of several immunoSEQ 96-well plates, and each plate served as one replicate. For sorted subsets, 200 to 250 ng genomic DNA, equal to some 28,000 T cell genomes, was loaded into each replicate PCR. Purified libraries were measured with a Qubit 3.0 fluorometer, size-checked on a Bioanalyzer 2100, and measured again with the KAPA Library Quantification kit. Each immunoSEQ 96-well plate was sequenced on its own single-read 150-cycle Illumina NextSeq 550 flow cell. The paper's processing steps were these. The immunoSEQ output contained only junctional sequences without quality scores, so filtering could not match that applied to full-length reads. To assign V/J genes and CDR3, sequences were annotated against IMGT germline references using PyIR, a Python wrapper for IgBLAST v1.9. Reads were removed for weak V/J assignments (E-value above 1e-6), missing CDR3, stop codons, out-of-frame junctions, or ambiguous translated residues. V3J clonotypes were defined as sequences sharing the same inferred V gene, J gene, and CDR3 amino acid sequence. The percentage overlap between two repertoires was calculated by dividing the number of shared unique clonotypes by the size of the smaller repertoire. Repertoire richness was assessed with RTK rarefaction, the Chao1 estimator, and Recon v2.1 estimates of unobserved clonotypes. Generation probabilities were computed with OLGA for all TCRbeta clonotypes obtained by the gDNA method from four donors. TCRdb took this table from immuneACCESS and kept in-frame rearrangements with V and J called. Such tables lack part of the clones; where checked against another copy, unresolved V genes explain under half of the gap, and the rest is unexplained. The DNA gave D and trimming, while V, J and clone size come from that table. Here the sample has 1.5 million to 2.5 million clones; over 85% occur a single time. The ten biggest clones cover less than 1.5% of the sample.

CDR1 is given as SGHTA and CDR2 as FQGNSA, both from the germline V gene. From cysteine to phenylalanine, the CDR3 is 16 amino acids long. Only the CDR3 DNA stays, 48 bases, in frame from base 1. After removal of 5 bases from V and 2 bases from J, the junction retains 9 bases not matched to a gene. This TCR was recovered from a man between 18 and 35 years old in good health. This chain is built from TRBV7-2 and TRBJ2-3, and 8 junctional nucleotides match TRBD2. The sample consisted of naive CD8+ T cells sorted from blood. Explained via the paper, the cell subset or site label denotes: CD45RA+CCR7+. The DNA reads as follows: TGTGCCAGCAGCCCAACCACTAGCGGAAACACAGATACGCAGTATTTT. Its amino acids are CASSPTTSGNTDTQYF.